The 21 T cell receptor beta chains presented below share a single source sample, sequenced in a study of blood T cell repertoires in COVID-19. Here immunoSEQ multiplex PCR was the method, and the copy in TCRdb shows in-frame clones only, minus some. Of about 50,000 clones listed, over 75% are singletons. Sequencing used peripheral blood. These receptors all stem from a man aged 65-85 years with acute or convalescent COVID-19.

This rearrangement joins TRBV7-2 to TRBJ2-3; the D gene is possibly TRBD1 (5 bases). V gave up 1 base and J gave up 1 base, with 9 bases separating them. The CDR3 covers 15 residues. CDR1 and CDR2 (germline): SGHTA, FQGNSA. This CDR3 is CASSLGARGTDTQYF. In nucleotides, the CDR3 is TGTGCCAGCAGCTTAGGGGCCAGGGGCACAGATACGCAGTATTTT.

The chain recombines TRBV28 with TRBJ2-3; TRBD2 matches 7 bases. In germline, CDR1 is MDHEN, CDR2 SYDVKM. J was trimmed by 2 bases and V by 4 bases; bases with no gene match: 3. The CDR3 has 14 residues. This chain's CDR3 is CASSSGTTTDTQYF. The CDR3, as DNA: TGTGCCAGCAGTTCCGGGACTACCACAGATACGCAGTATTTT.

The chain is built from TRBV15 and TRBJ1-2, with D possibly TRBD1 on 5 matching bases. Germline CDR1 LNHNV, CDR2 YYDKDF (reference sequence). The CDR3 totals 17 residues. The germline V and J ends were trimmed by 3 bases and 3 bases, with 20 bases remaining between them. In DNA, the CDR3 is TGTGCCACCAGCAGCGCGGGAGCGCGTGGACACCACTATGGCTACACCTTC. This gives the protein CATSSAGARGHHYGYTF.

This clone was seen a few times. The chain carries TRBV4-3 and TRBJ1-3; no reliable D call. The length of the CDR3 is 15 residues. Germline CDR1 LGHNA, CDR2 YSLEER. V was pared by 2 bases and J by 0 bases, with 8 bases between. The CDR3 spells CASSQNSFSGNTIYF. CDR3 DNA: TGCGCCAGCAGCCAAAACAGCTTCTCTGGAAACACCATATATTTT.

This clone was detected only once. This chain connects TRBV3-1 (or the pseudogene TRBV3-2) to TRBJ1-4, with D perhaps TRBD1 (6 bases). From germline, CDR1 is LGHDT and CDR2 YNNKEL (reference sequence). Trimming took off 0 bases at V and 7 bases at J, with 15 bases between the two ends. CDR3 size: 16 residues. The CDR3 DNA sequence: TGTGCCAGCAGCCAAGAAAGGGGGGGGCGAGCTGAAAAACTGTTTTTT. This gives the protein CASSQERGGRAEKLFF.

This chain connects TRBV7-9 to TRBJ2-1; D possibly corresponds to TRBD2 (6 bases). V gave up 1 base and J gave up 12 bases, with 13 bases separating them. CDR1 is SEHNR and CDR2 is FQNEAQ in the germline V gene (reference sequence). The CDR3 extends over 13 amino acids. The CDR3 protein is CASSLGDSQVQFF. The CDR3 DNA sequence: TGTGCCAGCAGCTTAGGGGACTCCCAAGTGCAGTTCTTC.

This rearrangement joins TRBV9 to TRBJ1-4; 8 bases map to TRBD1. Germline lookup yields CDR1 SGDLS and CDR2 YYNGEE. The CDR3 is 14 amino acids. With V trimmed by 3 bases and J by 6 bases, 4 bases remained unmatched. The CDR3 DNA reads TGTGCCAGCAGCGGGACAGGGTCGTATGAAAAACTGTTTTTT. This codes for CASSGTGSYEKLFF.

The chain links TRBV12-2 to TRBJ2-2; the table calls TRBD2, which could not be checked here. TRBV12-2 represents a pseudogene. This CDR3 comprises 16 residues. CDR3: CASHPSTSGRSGELFF. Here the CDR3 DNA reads TGTGCAAGTCACCCATCGACTAGCGGGAGGTCCGGGGAGCTGTTTTTT.

Written as DNA, the CDR3 is TGCGCCAGCAGCTTGGCGGGACTAGCGGCTAGCACAGATACGCAGTATTTT. It codes for CASSLAGLAASTDTQYF. This rearrangement joins TRBV5-1 to TRBJ2-3; 11 bases map to TRBD2. The CDR3 consists of 17 residues. Germline CDR1 SGHRS, CDR2 YFSETQ. With 0 bases clipped from V and 0 bases from J, the junction kept 3 bases outside the gene matches.

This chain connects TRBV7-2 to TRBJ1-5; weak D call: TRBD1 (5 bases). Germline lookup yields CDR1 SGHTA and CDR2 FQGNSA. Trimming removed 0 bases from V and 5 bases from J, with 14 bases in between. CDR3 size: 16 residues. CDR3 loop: CASSLALGGIHQPQHF. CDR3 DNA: TGTGCCAGCAGCTTAGCTCTCGGGGGGATCCATCAGCCCCAGCATTTT. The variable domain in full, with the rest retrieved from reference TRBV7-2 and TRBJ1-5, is GAGVSQSPSNKVTEKGKDVELRCDPISGHTALYWYRQSLGQGLEFLIYFQGNSAPDKSGLPSDRFSAERTGGSVSTLTIQRTQQEDSAVYLCASSLALGGIHQPQHFGDGTRLSIL.

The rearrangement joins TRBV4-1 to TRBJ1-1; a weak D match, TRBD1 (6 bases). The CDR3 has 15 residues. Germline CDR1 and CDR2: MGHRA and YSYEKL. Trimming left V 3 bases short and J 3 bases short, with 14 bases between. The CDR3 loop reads CASSQEHRVHTEAFF. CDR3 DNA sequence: TGCGCCAGCAGCCAGGAACACAGGGTTCACACTGAAGCTTTCTTT.

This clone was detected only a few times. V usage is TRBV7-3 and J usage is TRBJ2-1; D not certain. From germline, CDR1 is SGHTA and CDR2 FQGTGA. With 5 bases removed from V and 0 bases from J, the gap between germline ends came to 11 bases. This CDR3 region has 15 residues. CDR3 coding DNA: TGTGCCAGCAGCCCCCTCTGGAGCTCCTACAATGAGCAGTTCTTC. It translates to CASSPLWSSYNEQFF.

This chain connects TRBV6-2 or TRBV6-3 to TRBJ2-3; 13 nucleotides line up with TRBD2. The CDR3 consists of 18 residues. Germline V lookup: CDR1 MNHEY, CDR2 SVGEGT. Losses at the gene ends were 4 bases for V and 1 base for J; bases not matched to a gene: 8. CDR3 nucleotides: TGTGCCAGCAGTTCCGTCCGGACTAGCGGGAGCCGCACAGATACGCAGTATTTT. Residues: CASSSVRTSGSRTDTQYF.

The DNA of the CDR3 is TGTGCCAGCAGCCAGGGGACTAGCGGGGGCGTCGGGCAGTTCTTC. Protein sequence: CASSQGTSGGVGQFF. The chain couples TRBV3-1 (or the pseudogene TRBV3-2) to TRBJ2-1; 14 bases match TRBD2. After removal of 3 bases from V and 12 bases from J, the junction contained 7 bases not matched to a gene. Germline V CDR1 and CDR2: LGHDT, YNNKEL (reference sequence). The CDR3 consists of 15 residues.

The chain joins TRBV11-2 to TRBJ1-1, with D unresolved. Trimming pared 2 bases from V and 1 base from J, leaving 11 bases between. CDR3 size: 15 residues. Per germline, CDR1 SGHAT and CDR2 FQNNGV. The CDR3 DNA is TGTGCCAGCAGCTTAATGGGAGGCTGGAACACTGAAGCTTTCTTT. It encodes CASSLMGGWNTEAFF. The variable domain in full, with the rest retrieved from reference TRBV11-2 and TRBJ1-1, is EAGVAQSPRYKIIEKRQSVAFWCNPISGHATLYWYQQILGQGPKLLIQFQNNGVVDDSQLPKDRFSAERLKGVDSTLKIQPAKLEDSAVYLCASSLMGGWNTEAFFGQGTRLTVV.

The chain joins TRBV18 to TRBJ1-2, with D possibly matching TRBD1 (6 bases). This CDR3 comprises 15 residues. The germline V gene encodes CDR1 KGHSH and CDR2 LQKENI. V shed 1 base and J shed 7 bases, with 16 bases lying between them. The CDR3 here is CASSPRERGSLGYTF. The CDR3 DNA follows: TGTGCCAGCTCACCACGAGAGAGGGGGTCCCTTGGCTACACCTTC. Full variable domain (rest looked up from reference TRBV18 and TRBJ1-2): NAGVMQNPRHLVRRRGQEARLRCSPMKGHSHVYWYRQLPEEGLKFMVYLQKENIIDESGMPKERFSAEFPKEGPSILRIQQVVRGDSAAYFCASSPRERGSLGYTFGSGTRLTVV.

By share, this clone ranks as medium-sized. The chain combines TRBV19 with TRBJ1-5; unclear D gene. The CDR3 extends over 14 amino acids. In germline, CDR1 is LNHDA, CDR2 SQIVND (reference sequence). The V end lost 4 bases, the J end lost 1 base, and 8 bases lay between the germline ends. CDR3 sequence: CASSTGSSNQPQHF. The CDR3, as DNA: TGTGCCAGTAGTACAGGATCCAGCAATCAGCCCCAGCATTTT.

The CDR3 spells CASSRQASNEKLFF. The DNA of the CDR3 is TGTGCCAGCAGTCGACAGGCGTCTAATGAAAAACTGTTTTTT. The chain couples TRBV6-5 to TRBJ1-4, with D maybe TRBD1 (6 bases). Germline V CDR1 and CDR2: MNHEY, SVGAGI. This CDR3 comprises 14 residues. V lost 5 bases to trimming and J lost 3 bases, with 10 bases between them.

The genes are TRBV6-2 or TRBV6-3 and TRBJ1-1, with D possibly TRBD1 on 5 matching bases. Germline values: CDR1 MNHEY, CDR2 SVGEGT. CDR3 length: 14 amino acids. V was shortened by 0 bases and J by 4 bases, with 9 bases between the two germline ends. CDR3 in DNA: TGTGCCAGCAGTTACTCTGCGGACACCACTGAAGCTTTCTTT. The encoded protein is CASSYSADTTEAFF.

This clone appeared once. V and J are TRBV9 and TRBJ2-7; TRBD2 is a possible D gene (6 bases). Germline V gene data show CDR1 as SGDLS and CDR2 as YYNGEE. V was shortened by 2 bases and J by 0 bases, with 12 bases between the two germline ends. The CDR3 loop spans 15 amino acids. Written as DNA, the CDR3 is TGTGCCAGCAGCGTCGGAGGGACGGCCTCCTACGAGCAGTACTTC. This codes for CASSVGGTASYEQYF.

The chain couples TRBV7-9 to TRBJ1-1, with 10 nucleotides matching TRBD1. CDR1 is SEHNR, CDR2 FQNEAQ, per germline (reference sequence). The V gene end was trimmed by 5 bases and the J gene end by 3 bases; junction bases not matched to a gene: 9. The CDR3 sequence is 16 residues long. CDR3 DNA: TGTGCCAGCAGCCTAAACCCGGGACAGGGGTACACTGAAGCTTTCTTT. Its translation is CASSLNPGQGYTEAFF.